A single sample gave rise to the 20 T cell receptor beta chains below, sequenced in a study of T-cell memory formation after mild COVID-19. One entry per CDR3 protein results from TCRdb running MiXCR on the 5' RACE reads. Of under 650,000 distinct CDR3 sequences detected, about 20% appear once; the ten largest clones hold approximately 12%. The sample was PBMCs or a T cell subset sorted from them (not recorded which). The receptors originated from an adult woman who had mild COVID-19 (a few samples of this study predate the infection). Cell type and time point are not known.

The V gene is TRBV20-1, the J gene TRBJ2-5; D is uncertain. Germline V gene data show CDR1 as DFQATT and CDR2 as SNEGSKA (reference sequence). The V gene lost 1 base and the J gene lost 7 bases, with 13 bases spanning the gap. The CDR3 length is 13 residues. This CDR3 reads CSARAGAVWTQYF. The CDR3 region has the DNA TGCAGTGCTAGAGCCGGCGCTGTGTGGACCCAGTACTTC.

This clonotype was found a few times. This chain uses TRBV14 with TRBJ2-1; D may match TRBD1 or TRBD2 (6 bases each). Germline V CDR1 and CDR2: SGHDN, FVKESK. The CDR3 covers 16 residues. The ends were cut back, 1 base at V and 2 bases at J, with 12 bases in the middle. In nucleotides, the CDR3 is TGTGCCAGCAGCCAAGTTTACCGGGGGCCCTACAATGAGCAGTTCTTC. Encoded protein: CASSQVYRGPYNEQFF.

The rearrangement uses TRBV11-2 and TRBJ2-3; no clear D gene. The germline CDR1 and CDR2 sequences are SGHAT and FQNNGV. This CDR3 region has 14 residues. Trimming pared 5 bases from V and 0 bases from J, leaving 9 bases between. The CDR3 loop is CASSRISSTDTQYF. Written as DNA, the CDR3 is TGTGCCAGCAGCCGAATTTCTAGCACAGATACGCAGTATTTT.

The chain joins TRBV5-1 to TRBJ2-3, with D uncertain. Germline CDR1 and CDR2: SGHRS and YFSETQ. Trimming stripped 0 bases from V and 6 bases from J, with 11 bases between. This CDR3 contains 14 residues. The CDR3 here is CASSLDAGSDTQYF. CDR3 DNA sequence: TGCGCCAGCAGCTTGGATGCTGGGTCCGATACGCAGTATTTT.

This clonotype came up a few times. CDR3 loop: CAWSVRSEAFF. In DNA, the CDR3 is TGTGCCTGGAGTGTACGGTCTGAAGCTTTCTTT. The V call is TRBV30, the J call TRBJ1-1; D call uncertain. The V gene lost 0 bases and the J gene lost 6 bases, with 5 bases spanning the gap. The length of the CDR3 is 11 residues. The germline CDR1 and CDR2 sequences are GTSNPN and SVGIG (reference sequence).

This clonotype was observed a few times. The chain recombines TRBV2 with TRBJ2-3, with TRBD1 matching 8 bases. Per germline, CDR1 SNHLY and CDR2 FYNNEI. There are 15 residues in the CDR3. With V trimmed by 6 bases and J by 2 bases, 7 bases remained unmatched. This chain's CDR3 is CASRQGEWVTDTQYF. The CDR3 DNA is TGTGCCAGCAGACAGGGGGAGTGGGTCACAGATACGCAGTATTTT.

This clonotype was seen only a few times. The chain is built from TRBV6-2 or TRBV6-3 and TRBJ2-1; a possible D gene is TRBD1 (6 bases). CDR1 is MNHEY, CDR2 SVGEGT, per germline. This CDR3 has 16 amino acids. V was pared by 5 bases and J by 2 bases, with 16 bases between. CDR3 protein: CASSLWDTGAYNEQFF. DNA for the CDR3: TGTGCCAGCAGTCTCTGGGACACGGGTGCCTACAATGAGCAGTTCTTC.

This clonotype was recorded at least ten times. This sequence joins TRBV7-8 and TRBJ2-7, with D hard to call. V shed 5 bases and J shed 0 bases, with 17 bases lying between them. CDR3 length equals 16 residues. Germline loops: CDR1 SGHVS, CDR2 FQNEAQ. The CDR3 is CASSDSRAEFSYEQYF. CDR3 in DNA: TGTGCCAGCAGCGATTCTCGGGCAGAGTTCTCCTACGAGCAGTACTTC.

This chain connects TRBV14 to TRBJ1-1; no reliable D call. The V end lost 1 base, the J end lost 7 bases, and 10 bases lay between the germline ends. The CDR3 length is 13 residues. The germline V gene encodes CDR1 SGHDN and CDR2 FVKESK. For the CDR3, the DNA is TGTGCCAGCAGCCAAGCAGCGGGCTATGAAGCTTTCTTT. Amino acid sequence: CASSQAAGYEAFF.

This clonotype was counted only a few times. The CDR3 DNA sequence: TGCAGCGTTGTCACAGGTATAGATACGCAGTATTTT. Amino acid sequence: CSVVTGIDTQYF. The V gene is TRBV29-1, the J gene TRBJ2-3; tentative D call: TRBD1 (5 bases). The CDR3 loop spans 12 amino acids. V lost 4 bases to trimming and J lost 5 bases, with 10 bases between them. Germline CDR1 reads SQVTM; CDR2 reads ANQGSEA.

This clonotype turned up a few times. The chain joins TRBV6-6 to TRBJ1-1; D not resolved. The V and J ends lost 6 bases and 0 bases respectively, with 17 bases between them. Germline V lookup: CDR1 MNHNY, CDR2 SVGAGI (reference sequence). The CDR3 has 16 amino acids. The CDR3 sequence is CASSGDPPYMNTEAFF. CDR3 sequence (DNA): TGTGCCAGCAGCGGCGACCCCCCGTACATGAACACTGAAGCTTTCTTT.

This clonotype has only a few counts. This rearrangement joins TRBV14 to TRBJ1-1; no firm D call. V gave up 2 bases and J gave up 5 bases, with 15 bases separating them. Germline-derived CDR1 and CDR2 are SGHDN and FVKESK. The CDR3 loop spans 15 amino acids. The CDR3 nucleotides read TGTGCCAGCAGCCAATCTCACGGACGGACGACTGAAGCTTTCTTT. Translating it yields CASSQSHGRTTEAFF. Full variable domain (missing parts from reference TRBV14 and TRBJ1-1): EAGVTQFPSHSVIEKGQTVTLRCDPISGHDNLYWYRRVMGKEIKFLLHFVKESKQDESGMPNNRFLAERTGGTYSTLKVQPAELEDSGVYFCASSQSHGRTTEAFFGQGTRLTVV.

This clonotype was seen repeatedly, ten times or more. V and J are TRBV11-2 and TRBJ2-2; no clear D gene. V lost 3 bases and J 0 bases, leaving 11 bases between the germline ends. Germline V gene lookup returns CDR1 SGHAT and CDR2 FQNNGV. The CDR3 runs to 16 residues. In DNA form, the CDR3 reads TGTGCCAGCAGCTTCCGACGGCAGGCGAACACCGGGGAGCTGTTTTTT. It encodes CASSFRRQANTGELFF.

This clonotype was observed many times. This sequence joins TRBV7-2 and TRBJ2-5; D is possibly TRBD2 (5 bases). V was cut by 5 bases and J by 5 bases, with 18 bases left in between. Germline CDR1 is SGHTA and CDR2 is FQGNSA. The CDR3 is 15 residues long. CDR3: CASSRGLLGKETQYF. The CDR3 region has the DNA TGTGCCAGCAGCCGCGGACTCTTAGGCAAGGAGACCCAGTACTTC.

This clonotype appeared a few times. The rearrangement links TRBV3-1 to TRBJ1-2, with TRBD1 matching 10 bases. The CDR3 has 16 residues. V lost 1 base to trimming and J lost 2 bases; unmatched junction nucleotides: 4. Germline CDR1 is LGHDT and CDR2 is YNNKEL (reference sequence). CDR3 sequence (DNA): TGTGCCAGCAGCCAAGTGGGGACAGGGGCAAACTATGGCTACACCTTC. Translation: CASSQVGTGANYGYTF.

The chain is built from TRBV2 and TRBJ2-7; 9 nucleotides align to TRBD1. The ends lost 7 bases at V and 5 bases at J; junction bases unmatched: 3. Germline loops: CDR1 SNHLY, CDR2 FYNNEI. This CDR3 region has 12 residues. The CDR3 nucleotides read TGTGCCAGCAACAGGGGGCAGGACGAGCAGTACTTC. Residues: CASNRGQDEQYF.

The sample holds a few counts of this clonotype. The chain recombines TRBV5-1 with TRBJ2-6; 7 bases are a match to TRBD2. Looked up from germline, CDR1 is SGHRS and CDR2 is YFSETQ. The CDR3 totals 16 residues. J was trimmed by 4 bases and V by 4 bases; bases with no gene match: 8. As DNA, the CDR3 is TGCGCCAGCAGCCTCTGGGAGGGCTCGGGGGCCAACGTCCTGACTTTC. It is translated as CASSLWEGSGANVLTF.

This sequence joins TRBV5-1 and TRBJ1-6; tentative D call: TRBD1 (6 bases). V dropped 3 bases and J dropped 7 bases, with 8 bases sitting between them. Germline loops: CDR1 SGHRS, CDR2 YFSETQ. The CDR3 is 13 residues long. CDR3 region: CASSYQGNSPLHF. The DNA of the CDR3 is TGCGCCAGCAGCTACCAGGGGAATTCACCCCTCCACTTT.

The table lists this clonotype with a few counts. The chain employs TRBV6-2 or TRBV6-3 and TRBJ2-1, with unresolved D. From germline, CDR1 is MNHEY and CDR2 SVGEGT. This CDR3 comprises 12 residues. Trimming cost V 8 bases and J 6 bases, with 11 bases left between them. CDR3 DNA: TGTGCCAGCGGTCAGGTGCGCAATGAGCAGTTCTTC. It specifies CASGQVRNEQFF.

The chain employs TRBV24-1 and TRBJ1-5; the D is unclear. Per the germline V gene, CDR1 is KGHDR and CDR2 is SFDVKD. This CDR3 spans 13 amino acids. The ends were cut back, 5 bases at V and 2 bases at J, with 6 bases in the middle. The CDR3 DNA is TGTGCCACCAGTGCCGGGGGCAATCAGCCCCAGCATTTT. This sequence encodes CATSAGGNQPQHF.